This T cell receptor (beta chain) is drawn from a study of T cell changes during pregnancy in multiple sclerosis. Clones were read by immunoSEQ multiplex PCR, and TCRdb kept only the in-frame ones, dropping some. Here the sample spans approximately 50,000 clones, roughly 91% being singletons. With 0 bases removed from V and 2 bases from J, the gap between germline ends came to 14 bases. This CDR3 has 16 residues. CDR1 and CDR2 (germline): SGHRS, YFSETQ. V and J are TRBV5-1 and TRBJ2-5; no reliable D call. This TCR derives from a female donor with multiple sclerosis, enrolled in a pregnancy study. The sequences come from peripheral blood, collected in the second trimester of pregnancy. The CDR3 DNA reads as TGCGCCAGCAGCTTGGCCCTAAGCTATCGACAAGAGACCCAGTACTTC. This gives the protein CASSLALSYRQETQYF. Supplemented by reference TRBV5-1 and TRBJ2-5, the full variable domain reads KAGVTQTPRYLIKTRGQQVTLSCSPISGHRSVSWYQQTPGQGLQFLFEYFSETQRNKGNFPGRFSGRQFSNSRSEMNVSTLELGDSALYLCASSLALSYRQETQYFGPGTRLLVL.